These T cell receptor beta chains were read from a single sample in a study of metastatic and nonmetastatic thyroid tumors. MiXCR was used by TCRdb to re-call the PCR reads. The table records around 34,000 clones, around a fifth of them present only once. Sequencing used blood. The receptors stem from a female donor with papillary thyroid cancer or a benign thyroid nodule (not recorded which). Some clones in this sample may be carry-over from other donors' samples. The CDR3 runs from the conserved cysteine through the conserved F or W. D genes are given only for firm matches. Expanded clones get a size class; other rows say once, few or many, or leave the size out.

CASSKTGPSGYGYTF,TGTGCCAGCAGCAAAACCGGACCTTCGGGCTATGGCTACACCTTC,few,.,TRBV6-2/TRBV6-3,TRBJ1-2
CASSPTGGADGYTF,TGTGCCAGCAGTCCGACAGGGGGCGCCGATGGCTACACCTTC,.,TRBD1,TRBV12-3/TRBV12-4,TRBJ1-2
CSVEGIEYGYTF,TGCAGCGTTGAAGGGATTGAATACGGCTACACCTTC,many,.,TRBV29-1,TRBJ1-2
CASSPHGVEQFF,TGTGCCAGCAGCCCCCACGGGGTTGAGCAGTTCTTC,few,.,TRBV9,TRBJ2-1
CATSDKTHVPFQGLPQYGYTF,TGTGCCACCAGTGATAAAACACACGTTCCCTTCCAGGGGCTCCCCCAGTATGGCTACACCTTC,few,.,TRBV24-1,TRBJ1-2
CASNHRESYEQYF,TGTGCCAGTAATCACAGGGAGTCCTACGAGCAGTACTTC,medium-sized,.,TRBV19,TRBJ2-7
CASRRGQGQNTEAFF,TGTGCCAGCAGACGGGGACAGGGACAGAACACTGAAGCTTTCTTT,.,TRBD1,TRBV6-1,TRBJ1-1
CASNLQSSGNTIYF,TGTGCCAGCAACTTACAGAGCTCTGGAAACACCATATATTTT,many,.,TRBV12-3/TRBV12-4,TRBJ1-3
CASSPRAGAAYEQYF,TGTGCCAGCAGTCCCCGGGCGGGGGCAGCCTACGAGCAGTACTTC,many,.,TRBV28,TRBJ2-7
CASSPGTGQPSPLHF,TGTGCCAGCAGCCCTGGGACAGGGCAGCCTTCACCCCTCCACTTT,.,TRBD1,TRBV7-8,TRBJ1-6
CASGLGDTEAFF,TGTGCCAGCGGACTGGGTGACACTGAAGCTTTCTTT,few,.,TRBV28,TRBJ1-1
CAWSPLGRTVDYGYTF,TGTGCCTGGAGTCCCTTAGGGAGGACAGTGGACTATGGCTACACCTTC,.,.,TRBV30,TRBJ1-2
CSARQDRGGTDTQYF,TGCAGTGCTAGGCAGGACAGGGGTGGCACAGATACGCAGTATTTT,medium-sized,TRBD1,TRBV20-1,TRBJ2-3
CASRSGGYNEQFF,TGTGCCAGCAGGTCGGGGGGCTACAATGAGCAGTTCTTC,.,TRBD2,TRBV27,TRBJ2-1
CASSPSNGNQPQHF,TGTGCCAGCAGCCCTAGTAACGGCAATCAGCCCCAGCATTTT,many,.,TRBV12-3/TRBV12-4,TRBJ1-5
CASSGRTSGSFSEQFF,TGTGCCAGCAGCGGCCGGACTAGCGGGAGTTTTAGTGAGCAGTTCTTC,.,TRBD2,TRBV11-2,TRBJ2-1
CASSQVEDEQYF,TGTGCCAGCAGCCAAGTAGAGGACGAGCAGTACTTC,few,.,TRBV3-1,TRBJ2-7
CASSLVGQGAVEQYF,TGTGCCAGCAGTTTAGTGGGACAGGGGGCTGTCGAGCAGTACTTC,many,TRBD1,TRBV28,TRBJ2-7
CAIRGGGSPLHF,TGTGCCATCCGGGGGGGGGGATCACCCCTCCACTTT,many,.,TRBV28,TRBJ1-6
CASSPRQGLFGELFF,TGTGCCAGCAGTCCGAGACAGGGATTGTTCGGGGAGCTGTTTTTT,.,TRBD1,TRBV2,TRBJ2-2